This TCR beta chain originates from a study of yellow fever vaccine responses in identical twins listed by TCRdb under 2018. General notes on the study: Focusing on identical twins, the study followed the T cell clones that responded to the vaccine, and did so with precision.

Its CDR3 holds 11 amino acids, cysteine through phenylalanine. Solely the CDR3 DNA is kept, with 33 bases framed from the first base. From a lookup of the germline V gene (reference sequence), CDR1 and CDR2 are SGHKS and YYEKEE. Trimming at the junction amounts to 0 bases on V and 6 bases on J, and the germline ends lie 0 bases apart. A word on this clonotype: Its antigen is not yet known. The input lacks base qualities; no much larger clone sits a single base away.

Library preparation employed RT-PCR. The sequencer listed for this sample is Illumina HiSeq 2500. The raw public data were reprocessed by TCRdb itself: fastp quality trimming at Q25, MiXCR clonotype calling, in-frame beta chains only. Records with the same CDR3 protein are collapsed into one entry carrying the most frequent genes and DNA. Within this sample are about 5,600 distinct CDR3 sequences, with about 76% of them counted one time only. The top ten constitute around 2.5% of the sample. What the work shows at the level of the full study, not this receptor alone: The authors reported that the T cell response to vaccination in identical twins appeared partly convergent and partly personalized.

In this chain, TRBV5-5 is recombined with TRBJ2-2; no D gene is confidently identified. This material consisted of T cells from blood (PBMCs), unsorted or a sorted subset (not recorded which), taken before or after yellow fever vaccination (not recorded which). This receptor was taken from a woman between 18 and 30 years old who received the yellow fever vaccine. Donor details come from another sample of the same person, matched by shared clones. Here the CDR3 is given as CASSLAGELFF. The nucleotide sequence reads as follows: TGTGCCAGCAGCTTGGCCGGGGAGCTGTTTTTT.